Following are 10 T cell receptor beta chains from one sample sequenced in a study of cytomegalovirus exposure and HLA in healthy donors. PCR used 60 Vbeta primers and 13 Jbeta primers. Here immunoSEQ multiplex PCR was the method, and the copy in TCRdb shows in-frame clones only, minus some. Of some 150,000 clones in the sample, roughly 80% were seen once. Sequencing was carried out using PBMCs. These receptors originate from a woman aged 45 to 65 in good health and CMV-seropositive.

This chain joins TRBV6-5 and TRBJ2-7; 7 nucleotides align to TRBD2. The CDR3 runs 15 residues. Germline trimming cut 8 bases from V and 3 bases from J; bases unmatched to any gene: 13. Germline V gene lookup returns CDR1 MNHEY and CDR2 SVGAGI. The CDR3 nucleotides read TGTGCCAGCGGCCCAGGCGGGAGTAATATCTACGAGCAGTACTTC. As protein: CASGPGGSNIYEQYF.

The V and J genes are TRBV11-2 and TRBJ2-2, with 10 bases lining up with TRBD1. The CDR3 loop spans 16 amino acids. The germline CDR1 and CDR2 sequences are SGHAT and FQNNGV. V shed 3 bases and J 5 bases; nucleotides not matched to a gene: 6. The CDR3 sequence is CASSLGGQGRTGELFF. The CDR3 coding sequence is TGTGCCAGCAGCTTGGGGGGACAGGGGAGGACCGGGGAGCTGTTTTTT.

The rearrangement links TRBV5-1 to TRBJ2-1; maybe TRBD2 (5 bases). Germline loops: CDR1 SGHRS, CDR2 YFSETQ. The ends were cut back, 7 bases at V and 9 bases at J, with 14 bases in the middle. The CDR3 is made up of 12 amino acids. The chain's CDR3 is CASQLDGSEQFF. CDR3 nucleotides: TGCGCCAGCCAACTAGATGGAAGTGAGCAGTTCTTC.

Notes on this clone: One end of the junction fails to match germline, which may point to a read error. V usage is TRBV6-1 and J usage is TRBJ1-2; D gene uncertain. CDR1 is MNHNS, CDR2 SASEGT, per germline. This CDR3 is 13 amino acids long. The CDR3 sequence: CASREGRENGYTF. CDR3 in DNA: TGTGCCAGCAGGGAAGGGAGAGAGAATGGCTACACCTTC.

This sequence joins TRBV9 and TRBJ1-1; possible D gene TRBD1, 5 bases. Germline V gives CDR1 SGDLS, CDR2 YYNGEE. The CDR3 is made up of 14 amino acids. V gave up 0 bases and J gave up 1 base, with 7 bases separating them. The CDR3 loop is CASSVDQGNTEAFF. The CDR3 nucleotides read TGTGCCAGCAGCGTAGATCAGGGGAACACTGAAGCTTTCTTT.

The V call is TRBV5-1, the J call TRBJ2-1; the match to TRBD2 covers 8 bases. V lost 2 bases to trimming and J lost 4 bases; unmatched junction nucleotides: 5. Germline V gene lookup returns CDR1 SGHRS and CDR2 YFSETQ. CDR3 size: 15 residues. The CDR3 DNA reads as TGCGCCAGCAGCTTTGCGGGAGGCGGGTACAATGAGCAGTTCTTC. Translated: CASSFAGGGYNEQFF.

The chain couples TRBV5-1 to TRBJ2-1; 9 bases match TRBD2. This CDR3 comprises 15 residues. Germline V gene data show CDR1 as SGHRS and CDR2 as YFSETQ. V shed 2 bases and J 6 bases; nucleotides not matched to a gene: 6. This CDR3 is CASSFQLAGSNEQFF. Written as DNA, the CDR3 is TGCGCCAGCAGCTTCCAGCTAGCGGGGTCCAATGAGCAGTTCTTC.

This chain connects TRBV7-2 to TRBJ2-7; TRBD2 matches at 12 bases. CDR1 is SGHTA, CDR2 FQGNSA, per germline. The trim removed 3 bases at V and 2 bases at J, leaving 2 bases unmatched. The CDR3 loop spans 15 amino acids. This chain's CDR3 is CASSFRTSGTYEQYF. CDR3 coding DNA: TGTGCCAGCAGCTTCCGGACTAGCGGGACCTACGAGCAGTACTTC.

The rearrangement uses TRBV6-4 and TRBJ1-1; possible D gene TRBD1, 6 bases. Per germline, CDR1 MRHNA and CDR2 SNTAGT. This CDR3 is built from 14 residues. Trimming left V 2 bases short and J 5 bases short, with 12 bases between. The CDR3 region has the DNA TGTGCCAGCAGTGACAGGGGGGGTTCAACTGAAGCTTTCTTT. This encodes CASSDRGGSTEAFF.

The chain uses TRBV7-3 and TRBJ1-1; TRBD1 matches at 8 bases. CDR1 and CDR2 from the germline V gene are SGHTA and FQGTGA. The CDR3 spans 13 residues. Trimming removed 4 bases from V and 4 bases from J; junction bases left unmatched: 2. CDR3 in DNA: TGTGCCAGCAGCTCCGGACAGGGCACTGAAGCTTTCTTT. Protein sequence: CASSSGQGTEAFF.